These 9 T cell receptor beta chains were all obtained from the same sample, sequenced in a study of cytomegalovirus exposure and HLA in healthy donors. Vbeta (60) and Jbeta (13) primers were used in the PCR. Produced via immunoSEQ multiplex PCR; TCRdb's table is partial and in-frame only. The sample gives 200,000 to 250,000 clones, 75% to 90% of which show up once; roughly 1% is in the top ten. Sequencing input: PBMCs. These receptors all come from a woman younger than 35 in good health and CMV-seronegative.

The chain couples TRBV18 to TRBJ1-1; D might be TRBD1 (6 bases). V was shortened by 8 bases and J by 4 bases, with 14 bases between the two germline ends. Germline V CDR1 and CDR2: KGHSH, LQKENI. The CDR3 has 13 amino acids. For the CDR3, the DNA is TGTGCCAGCCGGACAGCACCCCGCACTGAAGCTTTCTTT. It codes for CASRTAPRTEAFF.

The V gene is TRBV2, the J gene TRBJ1-1; no reliable D call. CDR1 and CDR2 (germline): SNHLY, FYNNEI. Trimming stripped 3 bases from V and 7 bases from J, with 12 bases between. The CDR3 is made up of 13 amino acids. The CDR3 DNA reads as TGTGCCAGCAGTGATATAACAGCCTTTGAAGCTTTCTTT. The encoded protein is CASSDITAFEAFF.

This clone was recorded only once. The CDR3 loop is CASTLPDRADMNTEAFF. DNA of the CDR3: TGTGCCAGCACCTTACCGGACAGGGCCGACATGAACACTGAAGCTTTCTTT. The chain couples TRBV21-1 to TRBJ1-1; TRBD1, the D gene given by the table, was not confirmed from the DNA. TRBV21-1 is recorded as a pseudogene. This CDR3 contains 17 residues.

The gene calls are TRBV4-2 and TRBJ1-1, with D unclear. Germline V lookup: CDR1 LGHNA, CDR2 YNFKEQ. Deletions cut 4 bases from V and 5 bases from J, with 17 bases between. This CDR3 has 15 amino acids. The CDR3, as DNA: TGTGCCAGCAGCCGGACTAGGACGGGAGGGACTGAAGCTTTCTTT. Amino acid sequence: CASSRTRTGGTEAFF.

The chain is built from TRBV7-9 and TRBJ1-5; the match to TRBD1 covers 8 bases. From germline, CDR1 is SEHNR and CDR2 FQNEAQ (reference sequence). CDR3 size: 14 residues. V trimming: 5 bases; J trimming: 7 bases; junction bases outside the gene matches: 7. The CDR3 region is CASSPDRVDQPQHF. CDR3 in DNA: TGTGCCAGCAGCCCGGACAGGGTTGACCAGCCCCAGCATTTT.

DNA for the CDR3: TGTGCCAGCAGCTTAGTCTCTGAGCAGTTCTTC. Its translation is CASSLVSEQFF. The chain has TRBV7-2 and TRBJ2-1; D unresolved. CDR1 and CDR2 from the germline V gene are SGHTA and FQGNSA. The CDR3 consists of 11 residues. Trimming cost V 1 base and J 9 bases, with 4 bases left between them.

This clone was observed a handful of times. The V and J genes are TRBV10-2 and TRBJ2-2; tentative D call: TRBD2 (6 bases). This CDR3 spans 19 amino acids. Trimming shortened V by 0 bases and J by 4 bases, and 21 bases separated the two germline ends. The V gene's germline CDR1 is WSHSY and CDR2 SAAADI. The chain's CDR3 is CASSESGVAGWIFTGELFF. For the CDR3, the DNA is TGCGCCAGCAGTGAGTCGGGAGTGGCGGGGTGGATTTTCACCGGGGAGCTGTTTTTT.

The chain joins TRBV27 to TRBJ2-7; unclear D gene. This CDR3 comprises 15 residues. V lost 2 bases and J 2 bases, leaving 13 bases between the germline ends. Germline-derived CDR1 and CDR2 are MNHEY and SMNVEV (reference sequence). CDR3 residues: CASSLILSSTYEQYF. The CDR3, as DNA: TGTGCCAGCAGTTTAATCTTGAGTAGCACCTACGAGCAGTACTTC.

The gene calls are TRBV13 and TRBJ2-7, with D hard to call. V was clipped by 5 bases and J by 6 bases, with 11 bases between them. Germline values: CDR1 PRHDT, CDR2 FYEKMQ (reference sequence). The CDR3 is 12 amino acids. For the CDR3, the DNA is TGTGCCAGCAGCCTAAGAAGAGCCGAGCAGTACTTC. Protein sequence: CASSLRRAEQYF.